The entry that follows covers one T cell receptor (beta chain) sequence. Its specificity is not known. This entry is derived from a study of cytomegalovirus exposure and HLA in healthy donors. Study conclusions and caveats: Sequences of the TCR beta chain were said to predict the HLA-A and HLA-B alleles of most subjects accurately.

60 Vbeta and 13 Jbeta primers were used in PCR. Sequencing used immunoSEQ multiplex PCR; TCRdb keeps in-frame clones, though not all of them. The sample has fewer than 100,000 clones, over 70% seen once. The ends were cut back, 5 bases at V and 0 bases at J, with 12 bases in the middle. This CDR3 is built from 14 residues. CDR1 and CDR2 (germline): SGHTS, YDEGEE. The gene calls are TRBV5-8 and TRBJ2-7, with D possibly being TRBD1 (5 bases). The material sequenced was PBMCs. The TCR comes from a male donor in good health and CMV-seronegative. CDR3 loop: CASSNRQGSYEQYF. CDR3 coding DNA: TGTGCCAGCAGTAACAGGCAGGGCTCCTACGAGCAGTACTTC. The variable domain in full, with the rest retrieved from reference TRBV5-8 and TRBJ2-7, is EAGVTQSPTHLIKTRGQQATLRCSPISGHTSVYWYQQALGLGLQFLLWYDEGEERNRGNFPPRFSGRQFPNYSSELNVNALELEDSALYLCASSNRQGSYEQYFGPGTRLTVT.